What follows are 32 T cell receptor beta chains derived from one specimen sequenced in a study of T cells in Graves' hyperthyroidism and ophthalmopathy. It was RNA transcripts that yielded the amplified TCR beta CDR3 regions. A first-round RT-PCR of the TCR CDR3 used the HTBI primer set. MiXCR, applied by TCRdb to the multiplex PCR reads, yields one record per CDR3 protein. The sample has hundreds of thousands of distinct CDR3 sequences, around 15% seen once; the top ten hold about 4%. The sample comprised blood. These receptors all come from a woman aged 40 to 50 with Graves' ophthalmopathy.

The chain is built from TRBV28 and TRBJ2-5; 11 positions agree with TRBD2. After removal of 3 bases from V and 5 bases from J, the junction contained 8 bases not matched to a gene. The CDR3 contains 16 residues. CDR1 is MDHEN and CDR2 is SYDVKM in the germline V gene. CDR3 amino acids: CASSFLTSGGIETQYF. The CDR3 bases are TGTGCCAGCAGTTTTCTCACTAGCGGGGGAATCGAGACCCAGTACTTC.

This clonotype has a handful of counts. The rearrangement uses TRBV6-2 or TRBV6-3 and TRBJ2-5; 7 bases are a match to TRBD2. Germline V gene lookup returns CDR1 MNHEY and CDR2 SVGEGT. Germline trimming cut 6 bases from V and 0 bases from J; bases unmatched to any gene: 7. This CDR3 spans 15 amino acids. The CDR3 loop is CASSKASGYQETQYF. CDR3 bases: TGTGCCAGCAGCAAGGCTAGCGGTTACCAAGAGACCCAGTACTTC.

Many counts were recorded for this clonotype. This sequence joins TRBV2 and TRBJ1-6; D ambiguous. The CDR3 loop spans 14 amino acids. Germline V gives CDR1 SNHLY, CDR2 FYNNEI. Trimming pared 4 bases from V and 2 bases from J, leaving 6 bases between. The CDR3 DNA reads as TGTGCCAGCAGTGTCAGAACCTATAATTCACCCCTCCACTTT. This sequence encodes CASSVRTYNSPLHF.

The V gene is TRBV20-1, the J gene TRBJ2-5; 10 bases line up with TRBD2. The CDR3 has 13 amino acids. V lost 5 bases, J lost 4 bases, and 4 bases stayed unmatched. Germline V gives CDR1 DFQATT, CDR2 SNEGSKA (reference sequence). The CDR3 DNA reads as TGCAGTGCTGAATTAGCGGGAGGAGAGACCCAGTACTTC. It translates to CSAELAGGETQYF.

This clonotype was seen many times. In DNA, the CDR3 is TGTGCCAGCAGTTTAGTAGTAAATCAGCCCCAGCATTTT. Residues: CASSLVVNQPQHF. This chain links TRBV12-3 or TRBV12-4 with TRBJ1-5, with no clear D. V lost 1 base and J 4 bases, leaving 5 bases between the germline ends. This CDR3 is 13 amino acids long.

This clonotype has a count of ten or more. The germline gene is not matched at one end of the junction; a read error may be the cause. The chain employs TRBV10-3 and TRBJ2-2; 11 nucleotides match TRBD2. The CDR3 has 14 residues. CDR1 and CDR2 from the germline V gene are ENHRY and SYGVKD. This CDR3 is CAITGLADTGELSF. CDR3 sequence (DNA): TGTGCCATCACGGGACTAGCGGACACCGGGGAGCTGTCTTTT.

This clonotype has ten or more counts. V gene TRBV29-1 combines with J gene TRBJ1-3; no firm D call. The V gene lost 2 bases and the J gene lost 1 base, with 9 bases spanning the gap. Germline V lookup: CDR1 SQVTM, CDR2 ANQGSEA. The CDR3 loop spans 14 amino acids. The CDR3 here is CSVEPILSGNTIYF. CDR3 nucleotides: TGCAGCGTTGAACCGATACTTTCTGGAAACACCATATATTTT.

This clonotype was recorded at least ten times. CDR3 DNA: TGTGCCAGCAGTTTTCACAGTGCGAACGAGCAGTACTTC. It translates to CASSFHSANEQYF. V and J are TRBV28 and TRBJ2-7; D gene ambiguous. V lost 3 bases and J 5 bases, leaving 11 bases between the germline ends. Germline values: CDR1 MDHEN, CDR2 SYDVKM. The CDR3 consists of 13 residues.

The sample holds a few counts of this clonotype. This chain connects TRBV7-3 to TRBJ1-2; 9 bases match TRBD1. The germline CDR1 and CDR2 sequences are SGHTA and FQGTGA. The CDR3 has 13 amino acids. V gave up 5 bases and J gave up 7 bases; unmatched junction bases: 5. In DNA form, the CDR3 reads TGTGCCAGCAGCGCACAGGGGGCTTCTGGCTACACCTTC. The encoded protein is CASSAQGASGYTF.

This clonotype has at least ten counts. This chain joins TRBV28 and TRBJ2-7; possible D gene TRBD2, 6 bases. The ends were cut back, 4 bases at V and 0 bases at J, with 25 bases in the middle. The CDR3 runs 19 residues. Per germline, CDR1 MDHEN and CDR2 SYDVKM. The chain's CDR3 is CASSSPVTISGYPSYEQYF. As DNA, the CDR3 is TGTGCCAGCAGTTCCCCCGTCACTATTAGCGGTTACCCCTCCTACGAGCAGTACTTC. The full variable domain, rest sourced from reference TRBV28 and TRBJ2-7, is DVKVTQSSRYLVKRTGEKVFLECVQDMDHENMFWYRQDPGLGLRLIYFSYDVKMKEKGDIPEGYSVSREKKERFSLILESASTNQTSMYLCASSSPVTISGYPSYEQYFGPGTRLTVT.

This clonotype was seen many times. V and J are TRBV27 and TRBJ1-6; D is ambiguous. From germline, CDR1 is MNHEY and CDR2 SMNVEV (reference sequence). The CDR3 runs 16 residues. V dropped 5 bases and J dropped 0 bases, with 11 bases sitting between them. The DNA of the CDR3 is TGTGCCAGCAGTGCGGGTTTTAGCTCCTATAATTCACCCCTCCACTTT. Translated: CASSAGFSSYNSPLHF.

This clonotype has at least ten counts. The V call is TRBV12-3 or TRBV12-4, the J call TRBJ2-7; D may be TRBD2 (7 bases). The CDR3 covers 14 residues. The germline V and J ends were trimmed by 3 bases and 4 bases, with 13 bases remaining between them. The CDR3 coding sequence is TGTGCCAGCAGTTTGGGGGGGCCCCTATACGAGCAGTACTTC. It codes for CASSLGGPLYEQYF.

This clonotype was seen repeatedly, ten times or more. The CDR3 coding sequence is TGTGCCAGCAGTTTGCAAGAAGCTTTCTTT. This codes for CASSLQEAFF. V gene TRBV27 combines with J gene TRBJ1-1; no clear D. The CDR3 has 10 residues. Trimming shortened V by 3 bases and J by 8 bases, and 4 bases separated the two germline ends. Germline-derived CDR1 and CDR2 are MNHEY and SMNVEV (reference sequence).

This clonotype was recorded many times. V gene TRBV20-1 combines with J gene TRBJ1-1, with 7 nucleotides matching TRBD1. The J segment lost 1 base and the V segment lost 2 bases, leaving 4 bases of the junction unmatched. The CDR3 is made up of 14 amino acids. CDR1 is DFQATT, CDR2 SNEGSKA, per germline (reference sequence). This CDR3 is CSARWTGRNTEAFF. CDR3 nucleotides: TGCAGTGCTAGATGGACAGGCCGGAACACTGAAGCTTTCTTT.

This clonotype was observed many times. The gene calls are TRBV6-2 or TRBV6-3 and TRBJ2-5, with TRBD1 matching over 10 bases. V shed 2 bases, J shed 5 bases, and the junction held 8 bases outside the gene matches. Germline lookup yields CDR1 MNHEY and CDR2 SVGEGT. The CDR3 has 16 amino acids. CDR3 region: CASSYGTGADGETQYF. The DNA of the CDR3 is TGTGCCAGCAGTTACGGGACAGGGGCCGATGGGGAGACCCAGTACTTC.

The chain links TRBV20-1 to TRBJ1-3; possibly TRBD1 for D (6 bases). V lost 4 bases to trimming and J lost 4 bases, with 11 bases between them. Germline CDR1 DFQATT, CDR2 SNEGSKA (reference sequence). The CDR3 runs to 13 residues. The CDR3 loop is CSAMGASGNTIYF. The CDR3 nucleotides read TGCAGTGCTATGGGGGCGTCGGGAAACACCATATATTTT.

V gene TRBV6-1 combines with J gene TRBJ2-6; 12 nucleotides line up with TRBD1. This CDR3 contains 17 residues. The ends lost 6 bases at V and 4 bases at J; junction bases unmatched: 7. Germline V gives CDR1 MNHNS, CDR2 SASEGT. The CDR3 region has the DNA TGTGCCAGCAGGGGACAGGGGGCGCTACCCGGGGCCAACGTCCTGACTTTC. This translates into CASRGQGALPGANVLTF.

V is TRBV12-3 or TRBV12-4 and J is TRBJ2-5; D might be TRBD1 (6 bases). Trimming removed 6 bases from V and 1 base from J, with 12 bases in between. The CDR3 is made up of 14 amino acids. The DNA of the CDR3 is TGTGCCAGCAGAGATCCCAGGGGCCAAGAGACCCAGTACTTC. Protein product: CASRDPRGQETQYF.

This clonotype was counted many times. The rearrangement links TRBV30 to TRBJ2-1; D uncertain. Germline V gives CDR1 GTSNPN, CDR2 SVGIG (reference sequence). CDR3 length equals 13 residues. Trimming shortened V by 2 bases and J by 8 bases, and 13 bases separated the two germline ends. CDR3 bases: TGTGCCTGGAGTCCCGGAATGAGCCATGAGCAGTTCTTC. Its protein is CAWSPGMSHEQFF.

This chain uses TRBV28 with TRBJ2-5; unclear D gene. The CDR3 extends over 12 amino acids. Germline assignment: CDR1 MDHEN and CDR2 SYDVKM. V lost 6 bases and J 4 bases, leaving 9 bases between the germline ends. The CDR3 DNA sequence: TGTGCCAGCAGGGCGGTATTAGAGACCCAGTACTTC. It codes for CASRAVLETQYF.

This clonotype has at least ten counts. The chain is built from TRBV12-3 or TRBV12-4 and TRBJ1-1; tentatively, D is TRBD1 (5 bases). CDR3 length: 12 amino acids. Trimming took 5 bases from V and 7 from J, leaving 11 bases between them. The CDR3: CASSTDSLEAFF. The CDR3 region has the DNA TGTGCCAGCAGTACCGACAGCCTTGAAGCTTTCTTT.

V usage is TRBV28 and J usage is TRBJ1-1; TRBD1 might be the D (5 bases). Germline-derived CDR1 and CDR2 are MDHEN and SYDVKM. V was clipped by 6 bases and J by 6 bases, with 17 bases between them. The CDR3 runs 14 residues. As DNA, the CDR3 is TGTGCCAGCAGCTACCAAGGGACGGCGGCTGAAGCTTTCTTT. Protein product: CASSYQGTAAEAFF. Filled out from reference TRBV28 and TRBJ1-1, the complete variable domain reads DVKVTQSSRYLVKRTGEKVFLECVQDMDHENMFWYRQDPGLGLRLIYFSYDVKMKEKGDIPEGYSVSREKKERFSLILESASTNQTSMYLCASSYQGTAAEAFFGQGTRLTVV.

V and J are TRBV2 and TRBJ1-2, with D maybe TRBD1 (6 bases). CDR1 is SNHLY and CDR2 is FYNNEI in the germline V gene. V was pared by 6 bases and J by 6 bases, with 20 bases between. The CDR3 covers 15 residues. CDR3 amino acids: CASSPLSGGVDGYTF. CDR3 nucleotide sequence: TGTGCCAGCAGCCCGCTTTCGGGGGGCGTAGATGGCTACACCTTC.

Ten or more counts support this clonotype. The rearrangement joins TRBV4-3 to TRBJ1-1; D unresolved. Between the trimmed V and J ends, which lost 0 bases and 4 bases, there was a span of 9 bases. Germline V gene sequence: CDR1 LGHNA, CDR2 YSLEER. CDR3 length: 14 amino acids. Here the CDR3 reads CASSQDGRRTEAFF. The CDR3 nucleotides read TGCGCCAGCAGCCAAGATGGGAGGCGCACTGAAGCTTTCTTT.

At least ten counts were recorded for this clonotype. The rearrangement uses TRBV12-3 or TRBV12-4 and TRBJ2-5; 8 nucleotides agree with TRBD2. V was clipped by 10 bases and J by 0 bases; unmatched bases: 4. The CDR3 contains 13 residues. CDR3 DNA: TGTGCCACCAAGCGGGAGCACCAAGAGACCCAGTACTTC. Protein product: CATKREHQETQYF.

The CDR3 nucleotides are TGCAGTGCAAGCGGCCACGAGCAGTACTTC. Amino acids: CSASGHEQYF. This chain joins TRBV20-1 and TRBJ2-7; a weak D match, TRBD2 (5 bases). Germline lookup yields CDR1 DFQATT and CDR2 SNEGSKA (reference sequence). V was trimmed by 6 bases and J by 5 bases, leaving 8 bases between them. CDR3 size: 10 residues.

The table lists this clonotype with many counts. V usage is TRBV20-1 and J usage is TRBJ2-5, with D uncertain. Looked up from germline, CDR1 is DFQATT and CDR2 is SNEGSKA (reference sequence). V was trimmed by 3 bases and J by 5 bases, leaving 13 bases between them. The CDR3 is 13 amino acids. The DNA for the CDR3 is TGCAGTGCTAGTCGGGCGTTGGGCGAGACCCAGTACTTC. This encodes CSASRALGETQYF.

This clonotype was counted many times. The V gene is TRBV6-5, the J gene TRBJ2-7; the match to TRBD1 covers 9 bases. Germline values: CDR1 MNHEY, CDR2 SVGAGI. After removal of 5 bases from V and 0 bases from J, the junction contained 5 bases not matched to a gene. CDR3 length: 15 residues. DNA for the CDR3: TGTGCCAGCAGTACCGAGGACAGGGGCTCCTACGAGCAGTACTTC. This codes for CASSTEDRGSYEQYF.

This clonotype has ten or more counts. This sequence joins TRBV30 and TRBJ2-5; possibly TRBD1 for D (5 bases). The CDR3 consists of 14 residues. Germline V gene lookup returns CDR1 GTSNPN and CDR2 SVGIG (reference sequence). Trimming pared 4 bases from V and 6 bases from J, leaving 18 bases between. CDR3 in amino acids: CAWTGIVGLKTQYF. In DNA form, the CDR3 reads TGTGCCTGGACAGGGATTGTGGGGCTGAAGACCCAGTACTTC.

This clonotype was observed a few times. For the CDR3, the DNA is TGTGCCAGCAGTTACGGCGGGGCCGTCCAAGAGACCCAGTACTTC. Protein product: CASSYGGAVQETQYF. The rearrangement links TRBV6-5 to TRBJ2-5; D is perhaps TRBD2 (6 bases). This CDR3 has 15 amino acids. Germline CDR1 MNHEY, CDR2 SVGAGI. V gave up 2 bases and J gave up 1 base, with 11 bases separating them.

This clonotype was counted at least ten times. The chain couples TRBV30 to TRBJ1-2; D uncertain. The CDR3 runs to 12 residues. With 1 base removed from V and 3 bases from J, the gap between germline ends came to 6 bases. Germline CDR1 is GTSNPN and CDR2 is SVGIG (reference sequence). CDR3 sequence reads: CAWSGGDYGYTF. In DNA form, the CDR3 reads TGTGCCTGGAGTGGTGGGGACTATGGCTACACCTTC. Drawing the rest from reference TRBV30 and TRBJ1-2, the complete variable domain is SQTIHQWPATLVQPVGSPLSLECTVEGTSNPNLYWYRQAAGRGLQLLFYSVGIGQISSEVPQNLSASRPQDRQFILSSKKLLLSDSGFYLCAWSGGDYGYTFGSGTRLTVV.

In its sample, this clonotype was seen many times. The rearrangement uses TRBV28 and TRBJ2-2; possibly TRBD2 for D (5 bases). There are 14 residues in the CDR3. CDR1 and CDR2 (germline): MDHEN, SYDVKM. The V gene lost 6 bases and the J gene lost 6 bases, with 14 bases spanning the gap. This CDR3 reads CASSTRLQPGELFF. CDR3 DNA sequence: TGTGCCAGCAGCACCAGACTACAACCCGGGGAGCTGTTTTTT.